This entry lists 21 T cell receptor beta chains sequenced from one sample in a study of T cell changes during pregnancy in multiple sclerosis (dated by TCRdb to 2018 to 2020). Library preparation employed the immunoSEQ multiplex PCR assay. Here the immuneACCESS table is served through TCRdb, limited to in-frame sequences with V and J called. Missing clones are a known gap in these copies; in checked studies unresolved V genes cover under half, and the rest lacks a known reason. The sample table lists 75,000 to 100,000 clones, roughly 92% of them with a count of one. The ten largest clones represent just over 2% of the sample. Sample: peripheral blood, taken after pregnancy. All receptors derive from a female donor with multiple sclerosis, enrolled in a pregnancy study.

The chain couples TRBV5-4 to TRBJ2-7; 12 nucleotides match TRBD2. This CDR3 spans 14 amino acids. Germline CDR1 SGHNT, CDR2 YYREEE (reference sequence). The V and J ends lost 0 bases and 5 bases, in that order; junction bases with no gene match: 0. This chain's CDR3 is CASSLGLAGDEQYF. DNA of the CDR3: TGTGCCAGCAGCTTGGGACTAGCGGGGGACGAGCAGTACTTC. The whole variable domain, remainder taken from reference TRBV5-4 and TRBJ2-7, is ETGVTQSPTHLIKTRGQQVTLRCSSQSGHNTVSWYQQALGQGPQFIFQYYREEENGRGNFPPRFSGLQFPNYSSELNVNALELDDSALYLCASSLGLAGDEQYFGPGTRLTVT.

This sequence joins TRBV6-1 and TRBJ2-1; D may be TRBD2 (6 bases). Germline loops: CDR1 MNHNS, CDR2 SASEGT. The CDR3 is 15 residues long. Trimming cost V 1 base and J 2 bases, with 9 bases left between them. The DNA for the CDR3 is TGTGCCAGCAGTGAAGGGGAGGACGCCTACAATGAGCAGTTCTTC. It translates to CASSEGEDAYNEQFF.

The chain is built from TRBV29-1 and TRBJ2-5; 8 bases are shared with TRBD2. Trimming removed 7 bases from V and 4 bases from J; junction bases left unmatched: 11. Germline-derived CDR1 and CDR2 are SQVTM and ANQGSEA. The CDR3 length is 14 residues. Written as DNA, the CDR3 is TGCAGCGCCGGCCCGGGACTAGGAGGAGAGACCCAGTACTTC. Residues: CSAGPGLGGETQYF.

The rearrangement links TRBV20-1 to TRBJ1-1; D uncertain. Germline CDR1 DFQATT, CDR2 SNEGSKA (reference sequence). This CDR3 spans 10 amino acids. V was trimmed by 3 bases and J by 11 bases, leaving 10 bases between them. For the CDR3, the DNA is TGCAGTGCTAGTTTTGATGAGGCTTTCTTT. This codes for CSASFDEAFF.

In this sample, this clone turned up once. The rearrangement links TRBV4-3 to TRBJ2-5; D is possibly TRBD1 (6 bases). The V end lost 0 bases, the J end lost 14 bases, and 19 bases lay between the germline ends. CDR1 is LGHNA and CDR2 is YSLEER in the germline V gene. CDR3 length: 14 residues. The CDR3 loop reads CASSQDHLRTAPYF. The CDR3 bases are TGCGCCAGCAGCCAAGATCATCTACGGACAGCTCCCTACTTC.

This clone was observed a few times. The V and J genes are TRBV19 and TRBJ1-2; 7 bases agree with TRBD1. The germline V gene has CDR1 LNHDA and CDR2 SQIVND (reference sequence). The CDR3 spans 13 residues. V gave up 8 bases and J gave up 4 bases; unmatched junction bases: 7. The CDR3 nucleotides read TGTGCCAGTGGGACACAGGGGAGCTATGGCTACACCTTC. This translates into CASGTQGSYGYTF. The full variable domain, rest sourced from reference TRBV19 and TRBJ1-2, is DGGITQSPKYLFRKEGQNVTLSCEQNLNHDAMYWYRQDPGQGLRLIYYSQIVNDFQKGDIAEGYSVSREKKESFPLTVTSAQKNPTAFYLCASGTQGSYGYTFGSGTRLTVV.

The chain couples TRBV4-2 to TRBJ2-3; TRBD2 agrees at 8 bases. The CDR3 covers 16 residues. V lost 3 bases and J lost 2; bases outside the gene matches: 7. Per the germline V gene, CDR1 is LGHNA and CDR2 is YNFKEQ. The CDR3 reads CASSQESGGSTDTQYF. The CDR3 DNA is TGTGCCAGCAGCCAGGAGAGCGGGGGATCCACAGATACGCAGTATTTT.

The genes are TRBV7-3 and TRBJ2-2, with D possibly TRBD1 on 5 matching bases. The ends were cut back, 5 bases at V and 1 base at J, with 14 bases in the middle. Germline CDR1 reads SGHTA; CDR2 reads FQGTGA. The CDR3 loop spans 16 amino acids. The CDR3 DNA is TGTGCCAGCAGCCAGGGTTCCCAGGGGAACACCGGGGAGCTGTTTTTT. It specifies CASSQGSQGNTGELFF.

The CDR3 DNA sequence: TGTGCCAGCAGTTACGAGGCGAAGCAGCCCCAGCATTTT. This gives the protein CASSYEAKQPQHF. The V gene is TRBV6-5, the J gene TRBJ1-5; D unclear. Trimming pared 2 bases from V and 7 bases from J, leaving 9 bases between. Germline values: CDR1 MNHEY, CDR2 SVGAGI. The CDR3 extends over 13 amino acids.

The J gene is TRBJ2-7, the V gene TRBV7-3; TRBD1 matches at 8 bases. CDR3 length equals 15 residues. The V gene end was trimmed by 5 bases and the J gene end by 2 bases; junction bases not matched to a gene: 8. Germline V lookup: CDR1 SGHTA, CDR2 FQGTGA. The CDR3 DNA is TGTGCCAGCAGCCCTTCGACAGGGGTAACCTACGAGCAGTACTTC. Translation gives CASSPSTGVTYEQYF. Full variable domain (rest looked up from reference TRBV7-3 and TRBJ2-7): GAGVSQTPSNKVTEKGKYVELRCDPISGHTALYWYRQSLGQGPEFLIYFQGTGAADDSGLPNDRFFAVRPEGSVSTLKIQRTERGDSAVYLCASSPSTGVTYEQYFGPGTRLTVT.

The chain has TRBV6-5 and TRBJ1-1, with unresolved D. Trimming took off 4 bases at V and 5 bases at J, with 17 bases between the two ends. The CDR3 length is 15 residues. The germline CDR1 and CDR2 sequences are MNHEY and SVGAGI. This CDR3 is CASSSLTPRSTEAFF. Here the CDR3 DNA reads TGTGCCAGCAGTTCCTTAACCCCAAGGAGTACTGAAGCTTTCTTT.

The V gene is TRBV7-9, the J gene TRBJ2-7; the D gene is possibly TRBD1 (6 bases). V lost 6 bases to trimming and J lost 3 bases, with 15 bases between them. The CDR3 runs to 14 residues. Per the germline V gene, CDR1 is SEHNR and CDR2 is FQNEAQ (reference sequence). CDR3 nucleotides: TGTGCCAGCAGGAATACAGGGTCCGTCTACGAGCAGTACTTC. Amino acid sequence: CASRNTGSVYEQYF.

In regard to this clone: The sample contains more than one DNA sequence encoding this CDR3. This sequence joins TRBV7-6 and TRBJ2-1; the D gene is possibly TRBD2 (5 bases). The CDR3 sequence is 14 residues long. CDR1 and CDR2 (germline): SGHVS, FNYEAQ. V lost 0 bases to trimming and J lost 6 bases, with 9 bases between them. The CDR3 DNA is TGTGCCAGCAGCTTAGCGCTAGCCGGCAATGAGCAGTTCTTC. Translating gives CASSLALAGNEQFF.

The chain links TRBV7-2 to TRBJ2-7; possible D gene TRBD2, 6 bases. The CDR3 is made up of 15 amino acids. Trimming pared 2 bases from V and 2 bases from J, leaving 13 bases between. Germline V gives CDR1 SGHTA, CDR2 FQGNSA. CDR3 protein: CASSLTVAEAYEQYF. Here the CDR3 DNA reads TGTGCCAGCAGCTTAACCGTAGCGGAGGCCTACGAGCAGTACTTC.

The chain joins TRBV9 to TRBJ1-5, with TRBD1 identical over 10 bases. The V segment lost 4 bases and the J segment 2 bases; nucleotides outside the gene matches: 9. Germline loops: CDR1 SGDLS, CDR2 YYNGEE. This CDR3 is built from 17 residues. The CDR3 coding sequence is TGTGCCAGCAGCCCCCGGGACAGGGGCTTTGGCAATCAGCCCCAGCATTTT. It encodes CASSPRDRGFGNQPQHF.

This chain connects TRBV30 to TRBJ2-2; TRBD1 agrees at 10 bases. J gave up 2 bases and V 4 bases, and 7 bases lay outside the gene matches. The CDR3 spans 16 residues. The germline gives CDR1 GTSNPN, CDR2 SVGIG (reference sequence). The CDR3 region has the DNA TGTGCCTGGAACCCGGGGACAGGGGTTAACACCGGGGAGCTGTTTTTT. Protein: CAWNPGTGVNTGELFF.

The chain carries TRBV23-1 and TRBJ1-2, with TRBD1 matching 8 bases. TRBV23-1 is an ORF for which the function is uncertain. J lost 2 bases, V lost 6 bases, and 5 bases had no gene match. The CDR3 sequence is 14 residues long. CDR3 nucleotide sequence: TGCGCCAGCAGCCCCAGGGGGCGCAACTATGGCTACACCTTC. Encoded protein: CASSPRGRNYGYTF.

The CDR3 bases are TGTGCCAGCAGTCCACCGCAGTGGTACCAGCCCCAGCATTTT. The encoded protein is CASSPPQWYQPQHF. The chain uses TRBV28 and TRBJ1-5, with D uncertain. V shed 5 bases and J shed 7 bases, with 15 bases lying between them. There are 14 residues in the CDR3. CDR1 is MDHEN, CDR2 SYDVKM, per germline.

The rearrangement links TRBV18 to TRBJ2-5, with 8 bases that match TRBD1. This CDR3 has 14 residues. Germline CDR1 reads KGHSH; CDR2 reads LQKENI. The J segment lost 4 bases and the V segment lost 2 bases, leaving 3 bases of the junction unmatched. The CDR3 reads CASSPTGGRETQYF. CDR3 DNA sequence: TGTGCCAGCTCACCAACAGGGGGGCGAGAGACCCAGTACTTC. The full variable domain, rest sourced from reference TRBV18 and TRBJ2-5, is NAGVMQNPRHLVRRRGQEARLRCSPMKGHSHVYWYRQLPEEGLKFMVYLQKENIIDESGMPKERFSAEFPKEGPSILRIQQVVRGDSAAYFCASSPTGGRETQYFGPGTRLLVL.

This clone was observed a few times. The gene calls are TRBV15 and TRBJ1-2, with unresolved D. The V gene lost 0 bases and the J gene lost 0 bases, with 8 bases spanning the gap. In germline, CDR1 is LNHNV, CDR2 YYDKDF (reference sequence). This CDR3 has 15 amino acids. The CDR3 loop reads CATSRDVEANYGYTF. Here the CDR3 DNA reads TGTGCCACCAGCAGAGATGTGGAGGCTAACTATGGCTACACCTTC.

This CDR3 reads CARQPGQAFTSYEQYF. The CDR3 DNA is TGTGCCAGACAACCGGGACAGGCTTTTACTTCTTACGAGCAGTACTTC. The chain carries TRBV21-1 and TRBJ2-7; TRBD1, the table's D call, lacks a check against the DNA. TRBV21-1 is a recognized pseudogene. The CDR3 has 16 residues.